This T cell receptor beta chain was sequenced for a study of T cell repertoires in cytomegalovirus infection. Germline V gene sequence: CDR1 MNHNS, CDR2 SASEGT. V was clipped by 6 bases and J by 9 bases; unmatched bases: 13. The CDR3 spans 15 residues. This clonotype was picked up many times. TCRdb passed the reads through MiXCR, listing each CDR3 protein once. The sample shows about 310,000 distinct CDR3 sequences, 17% of them seen only once. Material for sequencing was PBMCs. The gene calls are TRBV6-1 and TRBJ2-1; 8 bases agree with TRBD2. This clonotype was sampled from a human donor in good health (CMV status not recorded). Some clones in this sample may be carry-over from other donors' samples. The CDR3 sequence is CASRPGGAGDTEQFF. The CDR3 DNA reads TGTGCCAGCAGACCCGGGGGGGCCGGTGATACTGAGCAGTTCTTC.